The T cell receptor (beta chain) under discussion was sequenced for a study of OX40 agonist ivuxolimab in advanced cancers. Germline CDR1 is SGHRS and CDR2 is YFSETQ. There are 16 residues in the CDR3. The V gene lost 0 bases and the J gene lost 1 base, with 11 bases spanning the gap. Method: immunoSEQ multiplex PCR; TCRdb's copy keeps in-frame clones and lacks some. The sample includes some 39,000 clones, about 88% of them seen just once. Sequences were derived from CD4+ or CD8+ T cells sorted from blood, sampled in a trial of the OX40 agonist ivuxolimab. The rearrangement joins TRBV5-1 to TRBJ2-1, with D perhaps matching TRBD1 or TRBD2 (5 bases each). The TCR originated in an adult with an advanced solid tumor such as melanoma, head and neck, liver or kidney cancer. CDR3 in amino acids: CASSLAGALSYNEQFF. The CDR3 DNA reads as TGCGCCAGCAGCTTGGCCGGGGCGCTTTCCTACAATGAGCAGTTCTTC.